Presented here are 12 T cell receptor beta chains from one specimen sequenced in a study of cytomegalovirus exposure and HLA in healthy donors. Measured with immunoSEQ multiplex PCR; TCRdb has only the in-frame clones, and not every one. Of about 250,000 clones listed, about 86% were seen once; the top ten hold about 3%. Specimen: PBMCs. The source of these receptors is a man younger than 35 in good health and CMV-seronegative.

The chain recombines TRBV5-1 with TRBJ2-1; 8 nucleotides agree with TRBD1. The germline V gene encodes CDR1 SGHRS and CDR2 YFSETQ. This CDR3 region has 15 residues. Losses at the gene ends were 0 bases for V and 6 bases for J; bases not matched to a gene: 5. The CDR3 spells CASSLGSGGFNEQFF. CDR3 in DNA: TGCGCCAGCAGCTTGGGTTCAGGGGGCTTCAATGAGCAGTTCTTC.

This clone was seen a single time. This chain links TRBV7-2 with TRBJ1-1; D might be TRBD1 (5 bases). Trimming cost V 5 bases and J 3 bases, with 7 bases left between them. The CDR3 has 12 residues. Germline CDR1 reads SGHTA; CDR2 reads FQGNSA. CDR3 residues: CASSTGHTEAFF. Here the CDR3 DNA reads TGTGCCAGCAGCACAGGACACACTGAAGCTTTCTTT.

The chain is built from TRBV6-5 and TRBJ1-2; a weak D match, TRBD1 (5 bases). V lost 5 bases to trimming and J lost 3 bases, with 16 bases between them. Germline V gene lookup returns CDR1 MNHEY and CDR2 SVGAGI. This CDR3 region has 15 residues. This CDR3 is CASSAEWGVDYGYTF. The CDR3 region has the DNA TGTGCCAGCAGTGCCGAGTGGGGGGTTGACTATGGCTACACCTTC.

The chain links TRBV4-2 to TRBJ2-7; maybe TRBD2 (6 bases). From germline, CDR1 is LGHNA and CDR2 YNFKEQ. With 4 bases removed from V and 1 base from J, the gap between germline ends came to 14 bases. The CDR3 loop spans 15 amino acids. The CDR3 loop is CASSRDSGRSYEQYF. The CDR3 DNA is TGTGCCAGCAGCCGAGATAGCGGCAGGTCCTACGAGCAGTACTTC.

This clone came up once. The DNA for the CDR3 is TGTGCCACCAGCAGAGGTAAAGAGACCCAGTACTTC. The encoded protein is CATSRGKETQYF. V gene TRBV15 combines with J gene TRBJ2-5, with unresolved D. Germline assignment: CDR1 LNHNV and CDR2 YYDKDF (reference sequence). The CDR3 has 12 amino acids. Between the trimmed V and J ends, which lost 1 base and 3 bases, there was a span of 3 bases.

The genes are TRBV18 and TRBJ1-2, with TRBD1 as a possible D gene (6 bases). Germline V gene lookup returns CDR1 KGHSH and CDR2 LQKENI. Between the trimmed V and J ends, which lost 4 bases and 1 base, there was a span of 10 bases. This CDR3 has 14 amino acids. The chain's CDR3 is CASSLDRNNYGYTF. In DNA, the CDR3 is TGTGCCAGCTCACTGGACAGAAATAACTATGGCTACACCTTC.

V and J are TRBV6-1 and TRBJ2-3; D might be TRBD2 (5 bases). CDR1 MNHNS and CDR2 SASEGT come from the germline V gene. This CDR3 spans 14 amino acids. V was clipped by 2 bases and J by 2 bases, with 8 bases between them. Written as DNA, the CDR3 is TGTGCCAGCAGTGAACGAGGGCCCACAGATACGCAGTATTTT. Amino acids: CASSERGPTDTQYF.

This chain uses TRBV6-1 with TRBJ2-7, with a possible D match to TRBD2 (6 bases). This CDR3 spans 13 amino acids. Looked up from germline, CDR1 is MNHNS and CDR2 is SASEGT. With 5 bases removed from V and 5 bases from J, the gap between germline ends came to 13 bases. CDR3 nucleotide sequence: TGTGCCAGCAGTCAACGGGGGTTCCACGAGCAGTACTTC. As protein: CASSQRGFHEQYF.

The genes are TRBV7-8 and TRBJ2-7, with 8 bases fitting TRBD1. The V and J ends lost 4 bases and 4 bases, in that order; junction bases with no gene match: 9. CDR1 is SGHVS and CDR2 is FQNEAQ in the germline V gene. CDR3 size: 15 residues. The DNA for the CDR3 is TGTGCCAGCAGCTCGCGGACAGGGATAGGATACGAGCAGTACTTC. It is translated as CASSSRTGIGYEQYF. Full variable domain (remainder filled in from reference TRBV7-8 and TRBJ2-7): GAGVSQSPRYKVAKRGQDVALRCDPISGHVSLFWYQQALGQGPEFLTYFQNEAQLDKSGLPSDRFFAERPEGSVSTLKIQRTQQEDSAVYLCASSSRTGIGYEQYFGPGTRLTVT.

The V call is TRBV5-1, the J call TRBJ1-5, with 7 bases fitting TRBD1. The CDR3 totals 15 residues. Germline CDR1 is SGHRS and CDR2 is YFSETQ. Trimming took 3 bases from V and 0 from J; bases not matched to a gene: 3. The CDR3 reads CASSWTGHSNQPQHF. In DNA, the CDR3 is TGCGCCAGCAGCTGGACAGGCCATAGCAATCAGCCCCAGCATTTT.

The chain recombines TRBV6-5 with TRBJ2-7; D perhaps matches TRBD1 (5 bases). With 6 bases removed from V and 2 bases from J, the gap between germline ends came to 14 bases. CDR3 length equals 14 residues. The germline CDR1 and CDR2 sequences are MNHEY and SVGAGI. In nucleotides, the CDR3 is TGTGCCAGCAGACAGGACCCACAGACCTACGAGCAGTACTTC. Its translation is CASRQDPQTYEQYF.

The chain couples TRBV29-1 to TRBJ2-5; D might be TRBD2 (5 bases). Germline assignment: CDR1 SQVTM and CDR2 ANQGSEA. CDR3 length: 15 residues. The V and J ends lost 6 bases and 1 base respectively, with 18 bases between them. The CDR3 reads CSVESATEVQETQYF. The CDR3 DNA sequence: TGCAGCGTCGAGTCCGCGACGGAGGTCCAAGAGACCCAGTACTTC.